This entry features one T cell receptor (beta chain) sequence. The record originates from a study of blood T cell repertoires in COVID-19. Authors' methods: Nucleated cell counts were estimated from reference gene primer amplification. The data were produced by immunoSEQ multiplex PCR, yet TCRdb's version contains in-frame clones alone and is incomplete. V and J calls and clone size follow that table, whereas D and trimming were derived from the DNA. The table has roughly 28,000 clones, 89% seen once; the top ten hold about 48%. The specimen was peripheral blood. This receptor was identified in a human donor with acute or convalescent COVID-19. The donor label of this sample is uncertain.

DNA for the CDR3: TGCGCCAGCAGCGAAGGGACTAGCGGACGATACAATGAGCAGTTCTTC. Protein sequence: CASSEGTSGRYNEQFF. The chain employs TRBV10-1 and TRBJ2-1; 11 positions agree with TRBD2. Germline V gene sequence: CDR1 WNHNN, CDR2 SYGVQD (reference sequence). This CDR3 contains 16 residues. With V trimmed by 6 bases and J by 4 bases, 8 bases remained unmatched.